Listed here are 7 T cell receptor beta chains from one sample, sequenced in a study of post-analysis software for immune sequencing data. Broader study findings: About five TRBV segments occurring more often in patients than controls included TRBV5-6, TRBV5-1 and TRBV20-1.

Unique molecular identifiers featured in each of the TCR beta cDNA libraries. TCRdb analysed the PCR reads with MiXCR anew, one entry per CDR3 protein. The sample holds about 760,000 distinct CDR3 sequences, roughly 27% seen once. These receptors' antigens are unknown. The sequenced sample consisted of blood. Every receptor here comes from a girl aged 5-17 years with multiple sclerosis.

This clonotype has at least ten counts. CDR3 DNA: TGTGCCAGCACCTTACGGGCCAGCGGGCACTACGAGCAGTACTTC. The encoded protein is CASTLRASGHYEQYF. The chain links TRBV6-2 or TRBV6-3 to TRBJ2-7, with D possibly matching TRBD2 (6 bases). This CDR3 comprises 15 residues. V dropped 7 bases and J dropped 3 bases, with 19 bases sitting between them. CDR1 is MNHEY, CDR2 SVGEGT, per germline.

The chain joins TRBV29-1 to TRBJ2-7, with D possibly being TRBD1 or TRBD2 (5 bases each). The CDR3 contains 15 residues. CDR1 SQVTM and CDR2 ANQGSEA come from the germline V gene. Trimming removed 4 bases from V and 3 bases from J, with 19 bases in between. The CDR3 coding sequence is TGCAGCGTTGTAGTATTAGAGGGGTTTGGCTACGAGCAGTACTTC. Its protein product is CSVVVLEGFGYEQYF.

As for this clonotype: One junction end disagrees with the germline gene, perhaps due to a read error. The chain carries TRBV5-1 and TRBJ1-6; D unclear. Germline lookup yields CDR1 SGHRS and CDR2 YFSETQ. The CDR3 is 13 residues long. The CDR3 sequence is CASNLGSGSPLHF. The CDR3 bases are TGCGCCAGCAACTTGGGCAGTGGATCACCCCTCCACTTT. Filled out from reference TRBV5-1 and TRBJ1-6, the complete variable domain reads KAGVTQTPRYLIKTRGQQVTLSCSPISGHRSVSWYQQTPGQGLQFLFEYFSETQRNKGNFPGRFSGRQFSNSRSEMNVSTLELGDSALYLCASNLGSGSPLHFGNGTRLTVT.

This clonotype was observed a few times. The CDR3 loop is CASSCSGRGKNIQYF. Here the CDR3 DNA reads TGTGCCAGCAGTTGCTCGGGCCGGGGCAAAAACATTCAGTACTTC. This chain connects TRBV6-5 to TRBJ2-5; D is perhaps TRBD2 (5 bases). The tail of the sequence fits TRBJ2-4 better, so the J call may be wrong. The CDR3 spans 15 residues. Germline lookup yields CDR1 MNHEY and CDR2 SVGAGI.

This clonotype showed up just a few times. DNA for the CDR3: TGTGCCAGCAGCCAAGAAGCGGGGAGCGCCGGGGAGCTGTTTTTT. It codes for CASSQEAGSAGELFF. The chain employs TRBV3-1 and TRBJ2-2; 7 nucleotides match TRBD2. Germline V CDR1 and CDR2: LGHDT, YNNKEL (reference sequence). The J segment lost 6 bases and the V segment lost 0 bases, leaving 4 bases of the junction unmatched. The CDR3 covers 15 residues.

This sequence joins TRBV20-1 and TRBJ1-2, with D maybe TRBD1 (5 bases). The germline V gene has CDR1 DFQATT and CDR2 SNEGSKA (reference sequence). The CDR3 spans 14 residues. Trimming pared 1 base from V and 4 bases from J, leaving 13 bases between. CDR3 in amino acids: CSARAGGTIYGYTF. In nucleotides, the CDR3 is TGCAGTGCTAGAGCCGGAGGGACGATCTATGGCTACACCTTC.

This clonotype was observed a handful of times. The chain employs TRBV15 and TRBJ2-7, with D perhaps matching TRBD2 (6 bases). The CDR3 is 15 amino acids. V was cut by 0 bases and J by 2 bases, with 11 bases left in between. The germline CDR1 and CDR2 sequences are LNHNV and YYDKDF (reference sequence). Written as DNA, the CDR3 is TGTGCCACCAGCAGAGAAACTAGCCTTACCTACGAGCAGTACTTC. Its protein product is CATSRETSLTYEQYF.